These 29 T cell receptor beta chains came from one sample sequenced in a study of blood T cell repertoires in COVID-19. The table came from immunoSEQ multiplex PCR; TCRdb's copy has only in-frame clones and leaves some out. Among 130,000 or so clones listed, around 82% were seen once. Sequencing was performed on peripheral blood. All receptors come from a man aged 80 or over with active or convalescent COVID-19.

Only a few counts were recorded for this clone. The chain joins TRBV27 to TRBJ2-2; 9 bases align to TRBD1. After removal of 6 bases from V and 6 bases from J, the junction contained 5 bases not matched to a gene. Germline CDR1 is MNHEY and CDR2 is SMNVEV (reference sequence). The CDR3 contains 14 residues. The CDR3 reads CASSPDRGAGELFF. In DNA, the CDR3 is TGTGCCAGCAGCCCGGACAGGGGTGCCGGGGAGCTGTTTTTT.

V gene TRBV18 combines with J gene TRBJ2-1; maybe TRBD2 (5 bases). Germline CDR1 reads KGHSH; CDR2 reads LQKENI. V lost 1 base to trimming and J lost 0 bases, with 10 bases between them. This CDR3 has 16 amino acids. CDR3 residues: CASSPRTGSSYNEQFF. In nucleotides, the CDR3 is TGTGCCAGCTCACCACGAACTGGGAGCTCCTACAATGAGCAGTTCTTC. Full variable domain (remainder filled in from reference TRBV18 and TRBJ2-1): NAGVMQNPRHLVRRRGQEARLRCSPMKGHSHVYWYRQLPEEGLKFMVYLQKENIIDESGMPKERFSAEFPKEGPSILRIQQVVRGDSAAYFCASSPRTGSSYNEQFFGPGTRLTVL.

V usage is TRBV7-3 and J usage is TRBJ2-7; 7 bases map to TRBD2. Germline CDR1 is SGHTA and CDR2 is FQGTGA. After removal of 2 bases from V and 1 base from J, the junction contained 5 bases not matched to a gene. The CDR3 is 15 amino acids. Here the CDR3 DNA reads TGTGCCAGCAGCTTACGAGCGGGGTCATCCTACGAGCAGTACTTC. It translates to CASSLRAGSSYEQYF.

The rearrangement uses TRBV6-2 or TRBV6-3 and TRBJ2-1; 7 positions match TRBD1. Trimming took 2 bases from V and 0 from J; bases not matched to a gene: 7. Germline loops: CDR1 MNHEY, CDR2 SVGEGT. The CDR3 runs 17 residues. In nucleotides, the CDR3 is TGTGCCAGCAGTTACGAGGTGGGACAGAGCTCCTACAATGAGCAGTTCTTC. Its translation: CASSYEVGQSSYNEQFF.

The V gene is TRBV6-5, the J gene TRBJ1-3; possible D gene TRBD1, 6 bases. The length of the CDR3 is 13 residues. Between the trimmed V and J ends, which lost 8 bases and 2 bases, there was a span of 10 bases. The germline gives CDR1 MNHEY, CDR2 SVGAGI. The DNA for the CDR3 is TGTGCCAGCGGAACAGGGCCTGGAAACACCATATATTTT. It is translated as CASGTGPGNTIYF.

The V gene is TRBV12-3 or TRBV12-4, the J gene TRBJ2-1, with D possibly being TRBD2 (5 bases). Between the trimmed V and J ends, which lost 7 bases and 8 bases, there was a span of 15 bases. This CDR3 contains 13 residues. The CDR3 loop is CASTLLGGHEQFF. The DNA for the CDR3 is TGTGCCAGCACTCTCTTGGGCGGGCATGAGCAGTTCTTC.

The rearrangement joins TRBV4-2 to TRBJ2-3; D unresolved. The CDR3 runs 15 residues. Looked up from germline, CDR1 is LGHNA and CDR2 is YNFKEQ. V lost 0 bases and J lost 2, with 9 bases in between. The CDR3 spells CASSQELQNTDTQYF. In DNA, the CDR3 is TGTGCCAGCAGCCAAGAGTTACAGAACACAGATACGCAGTATTTT.

This clone came up once. The chain links TRBV2 to TRBJ2-5, with D perhaps matching TRBD1 (6 bases). Trimming pared 5 bases from V and 2 bases from J, leaving 12 bases between. The germline gives CDR1 SNHLY, CDR2 FYNNEI. This CDR3 is built from 14 residues. The CDR3 DNA sequence: TGTGCCAGCAGTCGAGTACAGGGACAAGAGACCCAGTACTTC. Its translation: CASSRVQGQETQYF.

This sequence joins TRBV11-1 and TRBJ2-7, with TRBD2 matching 12 bases. The CDR3 runs 14 residues. CDR1 is SGHAT, CDR2 FQDESV, per germline (reference sequence). V lost 5 bases, J lost 5 bases, and 4 bases stayed unmatched. CDR3 sequence: CASSPRTSGDEQYF. The DNA for the CDR3 is TGTGCCAGCAGCCCACGGACTAGCGGGGACGAGCAGTACTTC. Full variable domain (remainder filled in from reference TRBV11-1 and TRBJ2-7): EAEVAQSPRYKITEKSQAVAFWCDPISGHATLYWYRQILGQGPELLVQFQDESVVDDSQLPKDRFSAERLKGVDSTLKIQPAELGDSAMYLCASSPRTSGDEQYFGPGTRLTVT.

The chain links TRBV7-2 to TRBJ2-2; D unresolved. The CDR3 spans 17 residues. CDR1 and CDR2 from the germline V gene are SGHTA and FQGNSA. With 1 base removed from V and 3 bases from J, the gap between germline ends came to 15 bases. The CDR3: CASSLGAVLTHTGELFF. The DNA of the CDR3 is TGTGCCAGCAGCTTAGGTGCGGTCTTAACCCACACCGGGGAGCTGTTTTTT.

This clone occurred once. This chain links TRBV15 with TRBJ2-5; unclear D gene. This CDR3 is built from 13 residues. Germline CDR1 and CDR2: LNHNV and YYDKDF (reference sequence). Trimming pared 1 base from V and 4 bases from J, leaving 7 bases between. The chain's CDR3 is CATSRARGETQYF. The CDR3 region has the DNA TGTGCCACCAGCAGAGCGAGAGGAGAGACCCAGTACTTC.

The rearrangement uses TRBV28 and TRBJ2-7; D uncertain. Germline-derived CDR1 and CDR2 are MDHEN and SYDVKM. This CDR3 has 11 amino acids. V was shortened by 8 bases and J by 0 bases, with 5 bases between the two germline ends. The CDR3 is CASSVSYEQYF. CDR3 nucleotide sequence: TGTGCCAGCTCTGTCTCCTACGAGCAGTACTTC.

The chain couples TRBV28 to TRBJ1-2; 7 bases map to TRBD1. Trimming at V came to 6 bases and at J to 8 bases, leaving 9 bases not matched to a gene. The CDR3 consists of 13 residues. The germline gives CDR1 MDHEN, CDR2 SYDVKM. DNA for the CDR3: TGTGCCAGCAGAATCCCGACAGGGTCCGGCTACACCTTC. Residues: CASRIPTGSGYTF.

This rearrangement joins TRBV19 to TRBJ2-5, with D tentatively TRBD2 (6 bases). CDR3 length: 14 amino acids. Germline loops: CDR1 LNHDA, CDR2 SQIVND (reference sequence). With 5 bases removed from V and 2 bases from J, the gap between germline ends came to 12 bases. CDR3 loop: CASSDPGLQETQYF. As DNA, the CDR3 is TGTGCCAGTAGTGACCCGGGACTTCAAGAGACCCAGTACTTC.

J is TRBJ2-6 and V is TRBV10-3; 8 bases are a match to TRBD1. Per the germline V gene, CDR1 is ENHRY and CDR2 is SYGVKD. This CDR3 has 18 residues. With 2 bases clipped from V and 0 bases from J, the junction kept 6 bases outside the gene matches. Here the CDR3 reads CAISEMGQVISGANVLTF. The CDR3 DNA reads as TGTGCCATCAGTGAGATGGGACAGGTCATCTCTGGGGCCAACGTCCTGACTTTC.

The chain combines TRBV10-3 with TRBJ2-2; TRBD1 agrees at 12 bases. J gave up 3 bases and V 6 bases, and 2 bases lay outside the gene matches. Germline V CDR1 and CDR2: ENHRY, SYGVKD. The CDR3 has 15 residues. The CDR3 nucleotides read TGTGCCATCAGGGGACAGGGGGCGGACACCGGGGAGCTGTTTTTT. Amino acids: CAIRGQGADTGELFF.

V is TRBV5-4 and J is TRBJ2-7; 10 nucleotides agree with TRBD2. Germline V gene data show CDR1 as SGHNT and CDR2 as YYREEE (reference sequence). This CDR3 region has 18 residues. The trim removed 4 bases at V and 2 bases at J, leaving 15 bases unmatched. CDR3: CASSPRGERGGLTYEQYF. CDR3 coding DNA: TGTGCCAGCAGCCCCCGGGGGGAGCGGGGGGGCTTAACCTACGAGCAGTACTTC.

The V gene is TRBV7-2, the J gene TRBJ2-3; 9 positions agree with TRBD2. V shed 6 bases and J 3 bases; nucleotides not matched to a gene: 7. Per germline, CDR1 SGHTA and CDR2 FQGNSA. CDR3 length: 15 amino acids. CDR3 amino acids: CASRPGTSSTDTQYF. For the CDR3, the DNA is TGTGCCAGCAGACCCGGGACTAGCTCAACAGATACGCAGTATTTT.

The chain recombines TRBV5-1 with TRBJ1-1; D might be TRBD1 (6 bases). The CDR3 extends over 14 amino acids. CDR1 is SGHRS, CDR2 YFSETQ, per germline. Trimming stripped 4 bases from V and 0 bases from J, with 10 bases between. The CDR3 DNA sequence: TGCGCCAGCAGCCCCGGGACAATGAACACTGAAGCTTTCTTT. Protein: CASSPGTMNTEAFF.

The chain employs TRBV7-6 and TRBJ2-2; 9 bases are a match to TRBD1. Losses at the gene ends were 5 bases for V and 4 bases for J; bases not matched to a gene: 2. The germline gives CDR1 SGHVS, CDR2 FNYEAQ. The CDR3 contains 14 residues. The CDR3, as DNA: TGTGCCAGCAGCCCGGGACAGGGCACCGGGGAGCTGTTTTTT. It is translated as CASSPGQGTGELFF.

Here the CDR3 reads CASSPRQGTNDGYTF. In DNA, the CDR3 is TGTGCCAGCAGCCCCCGACAGGGAACTAATGATGGCTACACCTTC. The chain recombines TRBV11-2 with TRBJ1-2, with 7 bases matching TRBD1. Germline V gene sequence: CDR1 SGHAT, CDR2 FQNNGV. The CDR3 sequence is 15 residues long. Losses at the gene ends were 5 bases for V and 6 bases for J; bases not matched to a gene: 12.

The chain carries TRBV5-6 and TRBJ2-7; D perhaps matches TRBD2 (6 bases). Germline loops: CDR1 SGHDT, CDR2 YYEEEE. The CDR3 runs 12 residues. V lost 5 bases and J 7 bases, leaving 13 bases between the germline ends. CDR3 sequence: CASSPGVQEQYF. CDR3 nucleotide sequence: TGTGCCAGCAGTCCGGGGGTACAGGAGCAGTACTTC.

The chain uses TRBV28 and TRBJ1-5; D not certain. Looked up from germline, CDR1 is MDHEN and CDR2 is SYDVKM. V was trimmed by 3 bases and J by 6 bases, leaving 9 bases between them. The CDR3 contains 13 residues. The CDR3 is CASSLDGGQPQHF. For the CDR3, the DNA is TGTGCCAGCAGTTTGGATGGAGGTCAGCCCCAGCATTTT. Full variable domain (outside the CDR3, taken from reference TRBV28 and TRBJ1-5): DVKVTQSSRYLVKRTGEKVFLECVQDMDHENMFWYRQDPGLGLRLIYFSYDVKMKEKGDIPEGYSVSREKKERFSLILESASTNQTSMYLCASSLDGGQPQHFGDGTRLSIL.

This chain uses TRBV27 with TRBJ2-3; TRBD2 agrees at 9 bases. This CDR3 has 13 amino acids. CDR1 and CDR2 from the germline V gene are MNHEY and SMNVEV (reference sequence). The J segment lost 4 bases and the V segment lost 6 bases, leaving 2 bases of the junction unmatched. CDR3 nucleotide sequence: TGTGCCAGCAGACTAGCGGGCGCAGATACGCAGTATTTT. It is translated as CASRLAGADTQYF.

The chain recombines TRBV7-2 with TRBJ1-2; D is unclear. The germline V gene has CDR1 SGHTA and CDR2 FQGNSA. V was shortened by 5 bases and J by 5 bases, with 18 bases between the two germline ends. This CDR3 region has 15 residues. This chain's CDR3 is CASSPTRQSFYGYTF. The CDR3, as DNA: TGTGCCAGCAGCCCAACCAGGCAGTCCTTTTATGGCTACACCTTC.

The J gene is TRBJ1-1, the V gene TRBV7-9; D uncertain. Germline CDR1 SEHNR, CDR2 FQNEAQ (reference sequence). The CDR3 loop spans 13 amino acids. The V end was cut by 1 base, the J end by 6 bases, with 9 bases between. The CDR3 nucleotides read TGTGCCAGCAGCTTAGAATACGGGGCTGAAGCTTTCTTT. Encoded protein: CASSLEYGAEAFF.

The V call is TRBV7-3, the J call TRBJ1-1; D is ambiguous. Looked up from germline, CDR1 is SGHTA and CDR2 is FQGTGA. With 3 bases removed from V and 4 bases from J, the gap between germline ends came to 12 bases. The CDR3 length is 14 residues. CDR3 amino acids: CASSLTTASTEAFF. For the CDR3, the DNA is TGTGCCAGCAGCTTGACTACAGCGAGCACTGAAGCTTTCTTT.

V usage is TRBV7-3 and J usage is TRBJ2-1; 9 bases line up with TRBD1. Germline V gives CDR1 SGHTA, CDR2 FQGTGA. The CDR3 totals 15 residues. Unmatched junction bases numbered 8, after V lost 3 bases and J lost 8 bases. In DNA form, the CDR3 reads TGTGCCAGCAGCTTCAGAGGGACAGGGATACATGAGCAGTTCTTC. It translates to CASSFRGTGIHEQFF.

The chain combines TRBV19 with TRBJ1-2; possibly TRBD1 for D (5 bases). This CDR3 has 14 amino acids. The germline V and J ends were trimmed by 6 bases and 7 bases, with 18 bases remaining between them. Germline CDR1 reads LNHDA; CDR2 reads SQIVND (reference sequence). The CDR3 sequence: CASSQGAGSGGYTF. The DNA of the CDR3 is TGTGCCAGTAGCCAGGGCGCAGGGTCAGGTGGCTACACCTTC.